The 20 T cell receptor beta chains below come from one sample, sequenced in a study of PD-1 blockade in mismatch repair-deficient tumors. The method was immunoSEQ multiplex PCR; TCRdb's version includes in-frame clones alone and lacks a portion of them. The sample lists 30,000 to 35,000 clones; 65% to 85% were seen once. Here the sequenced sample was PBMCs, taken 6 to 7 weeks after starting pembrolizumab. The receptors were gathered from an adult with mismatch repair-deficient cancer.

This clone was counted between two and nine times. The chain uses TRBV6-1 and TRBJ2-7, with a possible D match to TRBD1 (5 bases). The germline V and J ends were trimmed by 6 bases and 3 bases, with 12 bases remaining between them. The CDR3 length is 13 residues. Germline-derived CDR1 and CDR2 are MNHNS and SASEGT. CDR3 in amino acids: CASRSDRGYEQYF. In DNA, the CDR3 is TGTGCCAGCAGGTCAGACAGAGGCTACGAGCAGTACTTC.

This chain uses TRBV5-1 with TRBJ2-5; 8 bases agree with TRBD1. The trim removed 0 bases at V and 3 bases at J, leaving 1 base unmatched. The length of the CDR3 is 14 residues. Germline V gene lookup returns CDR1 SGHRS and CDR2 YFSETQ. CDR3 protein: CASSLGTGKETQYF. CDR3 in DNA: TGCGCCAGCAGCTTGGGGACAGGGAAAGAGACCCAGTACTTC.

The chain combines TRBV28 with TRBJ1-2; no firm D call. Germline V gene sequence: CDR1 MDHEN, CDR2 SYDVKM. The CDR3 contains 13 residues. V was shortened by 7 bases and J by 4 bases, with 13 bases between the two germline ends. The CDR3 sequence is CASTIPRVYGYTF. Here the CDR3 DNA reads TGTGCCAGCACCATTCCCCGGGTCTATGGCTACACCTTC.

The chain links TRBV2 to TRBJ2-3; 8 bases align to TRBD2. The length of the CDR3 is 16 residues. Germline trimming cut 7 bases from V and 3 bases from J; bases unmatched to any gene: 12. The germline V gene encodes CDR1 SNHLY and CDR2 FYNNEI. CDR3 sequence: CASNKDGRAVTDTQYF. The CDR3 DNA follows: TGTGCCAGCAACAAGGACGGGAGGGCCGTAACAGATACGCAGTATTTT.

In this sample, this clone turned up once. In DNA, the CDR3 is TGTGCCAGCAGCCCCAGGGGCCCCGGGGAGCTGTTTTTT. Protein product: CASSPRGPGELFF. The rearrangement joins TRBV5-4 to TRBJ2-2, with D possibly being TRBD1 (6 bases). V lost 4 bases, J lost 6 bases, and 10 bases lay in between. The CDR3 sequence is 13 residues long. The germline CDR1 and CDR2 sequences are SGHNT and YYREEE (reference sequence).

The rearrangement uses TRBV25-1 and TRBJ2-1; no clear D. The CDR3 contains 16 residues. Germline V gene lookup returns CDR1 MGHDK and CDR2 SYGVNS. V lost 3 bases and J lost 5, with 17 bases in between. The CDR3 DNA sequence: TGTGCCAGCAGTGATCCCCTTAGGAGCGACGACAATGAGCAGTTCTTC. It translates to CASSDPLRSDDNEQFF.

V and J are TRBV9 and TRBJ2-3; 9 bases map to TRBD2. In germline, CDR1 is SGDLS, CDR2 YYNGEE. With 0 bases clipped from V and 5 bases from J, the junction kept 10 bases outside the gene matches. This CDR3 contains 17 residues. This CDR3 is CASSVGGVAGVVDTQYF. The CDR3 DNA sequence: TGTGCCAGCAGCGTAGGGGGGGTAGCGGGAGTGGTAGATACGCAGTATTTT.

In this sample, this clone turned up a few times. The chain links TRBV9 to TRBJ2-3; D perhaps matches TRBD2 (6 bases). Per the germline V gene, CDR1 is SGDLS and CDR2 is YYNGEE. Trimming took off 4 bases at V and 1 base at J, with 16 bases between the two ends. The CDR3 loop spans 16 amino acids. The CDR3 sequence is CASSIRGRWGTDTQYF. The CDR3 DNA reads as TGTGCCAGCAGCATCCGGGGGAGATGGGGCACAGATACGCAGTATTTT.

The V and J genes are TRBV2 and TRBJ2-1, with a tentative D call TRBD1 (5 bases). Germline CDR1 is SNHLY and CDR2 is FYNNEI. V shed 4 bases and J shed 6 bases, with 10 bases lying between them. The CDR3 is 13 amino acids. In nucleotides, the CDR3 is TGTGCCAGCAGTGGGCAGGGCTCCAATGAGCAGTTCTTC. It encodes CASSGQGSNEQFF.

The V gene is TRBV5-1, the J gene TRBJ2-3; TRBD2 matches at 7 bases. This CDR3 region has 15 residues. The trim removed 1 base at V and 6 bases at J, leaving 8 bases unmatched. From germline, CDR1 is SGHRS and CDR2 YFSETQ. CDR3 residues: CASSLSRGSADTQYF. The CDR3 coding sequence is TGCGCCAGCAGCTTGTCACGCGGGAGCGCGGATACGCAGTATTTT.

This clone was picked up one time. This chain connects TRBV2 to TRBJ1-1, with TRBD1 matching 7 bases. CDR1 and CDR2 from the germline V gene are SNHLY and FYNNEI. Losses at the gene ends were 6 bases for V and 4 bases for J; bases not matched to a gene: 2. This CDR3 is 12 amino acids long. CDR3 bases: TGTGCCAGCAGGACAGGGCGCACTGAAGCTTTCTTT. Protein product: CASRTGRTEAFF.

This clone was recorded only once. V and J are TRBV28 and TRBJ1-1; the match to TRBD1 covers 9 bases. CDR3 length equals 15 residues. The ends lost 5 bases at V and 6 bases at J; junction bases unmatched: 10. Per the germline V gene, CDR1 is MDHEN and CDR2 is SYDVKM. CDR3 DNA sequence: TGTGCCAGCAGTACAACCGGGACAGGGATCTCTGAAGCTTTCTTT. Its translation is CASSTTGTGISEAFF.

The CDR3 loop reads CASSLNRRNTEAFF. In DNA form, the CDR3 reads TGTGCCAGCAGCTTGAACAGGAGGAACACTGAAGCTTTCTTT. The rearrangement joins TRBV5-6 to TRBJ1-1, with TRBD1 as a possible D gene (5 bases). This CDR3 comprises 14 residues. Trimming removed 1 base at V and 1 base at J, with 8 bases between. The V gene's germline CDR1 is SGHDT and CDR2 YYEEEE.

The V call is TRBV29-1, the J call TRBJ1-5; 9 bases match TRBD1. Germline CDR1 is SQVTM and CDR2 is ANQGSEA. V dropped 5 bases and J dropped 5; count of bases not matched to a gene: 4. The CDR3 extends over 13 amino acids. CDR3 sequence (DNA): TGCAGCGTTCGGACAGGGGCTGATCAGCCCCAGCATTTT. It encodes CSVRTGADQPQHF.

The rearrangement links TRBV5-1 to TRBJ1-2; TRBD1 might be the D (5 bases). There are 15 residues in the CDR3. Looked up from germline, CDR1 is SGHRS and CDR2 is YFSETQ. The V end lost 4 bases, the J end lost 2 bases, and 15 bases lay between the germline ends. The CDR3 sequence: CASSLGWGENYGYTF. CDR3 coding DNA: TGCGCCAGCAGCCTGGGGTGGGGGGAGAACTATGGCTACACCTTC.

This clone came up once. J is TRBJ2-1 and V is TRBV28; D perhaps matches TRBD2 (6 bases). Germline V CDR1 and CDR2: MDHEN, SYDVKM. The CDR3 sequence is 15 residues long. V was cut by 3 bases and J by 7 bases, with 16 bases left in between. The CDR3 DNA follows: TGTGCCAGCAGTTTTGCGGGATCGGGTGTGAATGAGCAGTTCTTC. Translating gives CASSFAGSGVNEQFF.

In this sample, this clone turned up a few times. The chain is built from TRBV11-1 and TRBJ1-3; the D is unclear. The CDR3 is made up of 14 amino acids. V dropped 2 bases and J dropped 0 bases, with 5 bases sitting between them. The germline V gene has CDR1 SGHAT and CDR2 FQDESV (reference sequence). CDR3 DNA: TGTGCCAGCAGCTTATCATTCTCTGGAAACACCATATATTTT. Translation: CASSLSFSGNTIYF.

The chain recombines TRBV6-1 with TRBJ2-1; a weak D match, TRBD2 (6 bases). V lost 3 bases and J 8 bases, leaving 14 bases between the germline ends. This CDR3 has 14 residues. The V gene's germline CDR1 is MNHNS and CDR2 SASEGT. CDR3 sequence reads: CASSDSGVFDEQFF. The DNA of the CDR3 is TGTGCCAGCAGTGATTCGGGGGTTTTCGATGAGCAGTTCTTC.

The chain recombines TRBV29-1 with TRBJ1-3; TRBD1 matches 7 bases. The CDR3 spans 12 residues. The J segment lost 3 bases and the V segment lost 5 bases, leaving 1 base of the junction unmatched. CDR1 and CDR2 from the germline V gene are SQVTM and ANQGSEA. CDR3 nucleotides: TGCAGCGTTCGGGACAGTGGAAACACCATATATTTT. It translates to CSVRDSGNTIYF.

The V gene is TRBV7-2, the J gene TRBJ1-5; unclear D gene. This CDR3 is 17 amino acids long. Trimming pared 4 bases from V and 0 bases from J, leaving 16 bases between. The germline V gene has CDR1 SGHTA and CDR2 FQGNSA. The CDR3 sequence is CASSSGFRGSSNQPQHF. The CDR3 coding sequence is TGTGCCAGCAGCTCAGGTTTCCGAGGGTCTAGCAATCAGCCCCAGCATTTT. The variable domain in full, with the rest retrieved from reference TRBV7-2 and TRBJ1-5, is GAGVSQSPSNKVTEKGKDVELRCDPISGHTALYWYRQSLGQGLEFLIYFQGNSAPDKSGLPSDRFSAERTGGSVSTLTIQRTQQEDSAVYLCASSSGFRGSSNQPQHFGDGTRLSIL.